Presented here are 26 T cell receptor beta chains from one specimen sequenced in a study of a mutant IDH1 vaccine in newly diagnosed glioma. These receptors are not linked to any known antigen. Data came from immunoSEQ multiplex PCR; TCRdb stores just in-frame clones and leaves some out. The table includes approximately 84,000 clones, approximately 78% detected once. Documented time point: week 47, end of study. The vaccine gave 300 ug of a 20-mer mutant IDH1 peptide subcutaneously per dose. This specimen was PBMCs, taken from a glioma patient whose treatment included an IDH1 peptide vaccine. All receptors come from a man aged 40-49 years with glioma.

The genes are TRBV10-3 and TRBJ2-5, with D perhaps TRBD1 (6 bases). Near its end, the DNA agrees better with TRBJ2-7, so the J call may be wrong. The CDR3 sequence is 12 residues long. Germline V gene data show CDR1 as ENHRY and CDR2 as SYGVKD. The chain's CDR3 is CAISQGTDEQYF. The CDR3 DNA follows: TGTGCCATCAGTCAGGGGACCGACGAGCAGTACTTC.

The chain joins TRBV19 to TRBJ1-1; 8 positions match TRBD1. The CDR3 is 15 amino acids. V trimming: 5 bases; J trimming: 3 bases; junction bases outside the gene matches: 8. Germline values: CDR1 LNHDA, CDR2 SQIVND (reference sequence). This CDR3 reads CASSLKTGVDTEAFF. In DNA form, the CDR3 reads TGTGCCAGTAGTCTTAAGACAGGGGTCGACACTGAAGCTTTCTTT.

The V call is TRBV27, the J call TRBJ1-2; TRBD1 matches at 10 bases. This CDR3 comprises 14 residues. Germline lookup yields CDR1 MNHEY and CDR2 SMNVEV (reference sequence). Trimming took 5 bases from V and 4 from J; bases not matched to a gene: 4. The CDR3 nucleotides read TGTGCCAGCAGTCCGGGACAGGGGAGCTATGGCTACACCTTC. Residues: CASSPGQGSYGYTF.

The chain has TRBV9 and TRBJ2-3; D is unclear. Germline V gene sequence: CDR1 SGDLS, CDR2 YYNGEE. CDR3 length: 15 residues. Trimming removed 3 bases at V and 0 bases at J, with 11 bases between. The CDR3 is CASSATLLSTDTQYF. The CDR3 bases are TGTGCCAGCAGCGCTACCTTACTGAGCACAGATACGCAGTATTTT. The full variable domain, in which reference TRBV9 and TRBJ2-3 provide the parts outside the CDR3, is DSGVTQTPKHLITATGQRVTLRCSPRSGDLSVYWYQQSLDQGLQFLIQYYNGEERAKGNILERFSAQQFPDLHSELNLSSLELGDSALYFCASSATLLSTDTQYFGPGTRLTVL.

This clone has a handful of counts. The CDR3 sequence: CASSIEVSTEAFF. CDR3 nucleotide sequence: TGTGCCAGTAGTATAGAGGTCTCCACTGAAGCTTTCTTT. The gene calls are TRBV19 and TRBJ1-1; D is unclear. Trimming took off 0 bases at V and 4 bases at J, with 6 bases between the two ends. In germline, CDR1 is LNHDA, CDR2 SQIVND (reference sequence). There are 13 residues in the CDR3.

The rearrangement links TRBV1 to TRBJ2-2; TRBD2 is the table's D call and was not checked against the DNA. TRBV1 is described as a pseudogene. The CDR3 covers 16 residues. The DNA of the CDR3 is TGCACCAGCATCCGACTAGCGGACGCGAACACCGGGGAGCTGTTTTTT. Translation gives CTSIRLADANTGELFF.

The chain employs TRBV6-5 and TRBJ2-1; 9 positions agree with TRBD1. CDR3 length equals 15 residues. Looked up from germline, CDR1 is MNHEY and CDR2 is SVGAGI. V dropped 6 bases and J dropped 5; count of bases not matched to a gene: 8. The CDR3 reads CASSLDRGNHNEQFF. In nucleotides, the CDR3 is TGTGCCAGCAGCTTAGACAGGGGGAACCACAATGAGCAGTTCTTC.

The V call is TRBV21-1, the J call TRBJ2-3; the table's D call, TRBD2, was not checked against the DNA. TRBV21-1 is recorded as a pseudogene. The CDR3 is 14 residues long. As DNA, the CDR3 is TGTGCCAGCAGCAAAGCGGGAGGAAACCATACGCAGTATTTT. It translates to CASSKAGGNHTQYF.

The chain couples TRBV7-9 to TRBJ2-1; D is possibly TRBD2 (6 bases). CDR3 length: 13 residues. V lost 5 bases and J 8 bases, leaving 13 bases between the germline ends. Germline-derived CDR1 and CDR2 are SEHNR and FQNEAQ (reference sequence). CDR3 in amino acids: CASSSKTSYEQFF. CDR3 nucleotide sequence: TGTGCCAGCAGCAGTAAGACTAGTTATGAGCAGTTCTTC. Looking up the rest from reference TRBV7-9 and TRBJ2-1 gives the full variable domain: DTGVSQNPRHKITKRGQNVTFRCDPISEHNRLYWYRQTLGQGPEFLTYFQNEAQLEKSRLLSDRFSAERPKGSFSTLEIQRTEQGDSAMYLCASSSKTSYEQFFGPGTRLTVL.

The chain employs TRBV7-9 and TRBJ2-7; D tentatively reads TRBD1 or TRBD2 (5 bases each). Germline V gene sequence: CDR1 SEHNR, CDR2 FQNEAQ (reference sequence). The CDR3 covers 12 residues. The V end was cut by 5 bases, the J end by 9 bases, with 14 bases between. The CDR3 DNA follows: TGTGCCAGCAGCCCACAGGAGGTCCCGCAGTACTTC. It translates to CASSPQEVPQYF. The complete variable domain, with remaining parts taken from reference TRBV7-9 and TRBJ2-7, reads DTGVSQNPRHKITKRGQNVTFRCDPISEHNRLYWYRQTLGQGPEFLTYFQNEAQLEKSRLLSDRFSAERPKGSFSTLEIQRTEQGDSAMYLCASSPQEVPQYFGPGTRLTVT.

This clone has only one observation. The chain uses TRBV27 and TRBJ2-7; perhaps TRBD2 as D (6 bases). Germline-derived CDR1 and CDR2 are MNHEY and SMNVEV (reference sequence). V lost 1 base and J 0 bases, leaving 7 bases between the germline ends. This CDR3 contains 14 residues. CDR3 DNA sequence: TGTGCCAGCAGTTTATTAGCGGCCTCCTACGAGCAGTACTTC. Translated, it gives CASSLLAASYEQYF.

The sample holds a few counts of this clone. The rearrangement uses TRBV9 and TRBJ1-2; the D is unclear. CDR3 length equals 15 residues. Germline V CDR1 and CDR2: SGDLS, YYNGEE. The ends were cut back, 0 bases at V and 4 bases at J, with 13 bases in the middle. The CDR3 reads CASSVAVGVGYGYTF. CDR3 coding DNA: TGTGCCAGCAGCGTAGCGGTCGGGGTGGGCTATGGCTACACCTTC.

The V gene is TRBV6-1, the J gene TRBJ2-1; 12 nucleotides line up with TRBD2. Germline CDR1 is MNHNS and CDR2 is SASEGT. The ends lost 8 bases at V and 6 bases at J; junction bases unmatched: 5. The CDR3 is 14 amino acids. The CDR3 region is CASRPGLAGNEQFF. In nucleotides, the CDR3 is TGTGCCAGCCGTCCGGGACTAGCGGGCAATGAGCAGTTCTTC.

This clone was observed once. V usage is TRBV4-3 and J usage is TRBJ1-2; D call uncertain. The CDR3 is 15 amino acids. V was cut by 1 base and J by 0 bases, with 9 bases left in between. Germline values: CDR1 LGHNA, CDR2 YSLEER. The CDR3 protein is CASSQAAGANYGYTF. The CDR3 DNA sequence: TGCGCCAGCAGCCAAGCTGCGGGAGCTAACTATGGCTACACCTTC.

The V and J genes are TRBV14 and TRBJ1-4, with TRBD1 as a possible D gene (5 bases). V was shortened by 1 base and J by 10 bases, with 16 bases between the two germline ends. The CDR3 covers 15 residues. The germline CDR1 and CDR2 sequences are SGHDN and FVKESK. CDR3 protein: CASSQVRGLDGKLFF. CDR3 nucleotide sequence: TGTGCCAGCAGCCAAGTACGGGGCCTAGACGGAAAACTGTTTTTT.

This rearrangement joins TRBV15 to TRBJ1-1; no definite D call. V was trimmed by 0 bases and J by 0 bases, leaving 5 bases between them. This CDR3 is 14 amino acids long. The germline CDR1 and CDR2 sequences are LNHNV and YYDKDF (reference sequence). This chain's CDR3 is CATSREDVNTEAFF. DNA for the CDR3: TGTGCCACCAGCAGAGAAGACGTGAACACTGAAGCTTTCTTT.

The chain is built from TRBV9 and TRBJ1-2, with D possibly being TRBD1 (5 bases). Trimming took 3 bases from V and 6 from J, leaving 15 bases between them. This CDR3 has 14 amino acids. Germline V gene sequence: CDR1 SGDLS, CDR2 YYNGEE. This chain's CDR3 is CASSATAKRDGYTF. In DNA form, the CDR3 reads TGTGCCAGCAGCGCGACAGCGAAACGCGATGGCTACACCTTC.

The V call is TRBV5-1, the J call TRBJ2-3; TRBD2 matches 9 bases. The V gene end was trimmed by 7 bases and the J gene end by 0 bases; junction bases not matched to a gene: 3. This CDR3 spans 14 amino acids. Germline V lookup: CDR1 SGHRS, CDR2 YFSETQ. The CDR3 DNA sequence: TGCGCCAGCGGAACTAGCGGGAGCACAGATACGCAGTATTTT. This gives the protein CASGTSGSTDTQYF.

The genes are TRBV11-3 and TRBJ2-1; weak D call: TRBD2 (5 bases). The length of the CDR3 is 13 residues. Trimming left V 5 bases short and J 5 bases short, with 10 bases between. Germline V lookup: CDR1 SGHNT, CDR2 YENEEA. In DNA, the CDR3 is TGTGCCAGCAGCCACCCCGGGAACAATGAGCAGTTCTTC. It codes for CASSHPGNNEQFF.

This clone has just a few counts. V usage is TRBV25-1 and J usage is TRBJ1-5, with 8 bases fitting TRBD1. Germline V gene data show CDR1 as MGHDK and CDR2 as SYGVNS. V trimming: 5 bases; J trimming: 4 bases; junction bases outside the gene matches: 4. CDR3 length: 14 amino acids. CDR3 in amino acids: CASSTGGKNQPQHF. The CDR3 coding sequence is TGTGCCAGCAGTACAGGGGGGAAGAATCAGCCCCAGCATTTT.

The chain carries TRBV4-3 and TRBJ2-1; 9 positions match TRBD1. This CDR3 contains 15 residues. The trim removed 5 bases at V and 4 bases at J, leaving 6 bases unmatched. CDR1 LGHNA and CDR2 YSLEER come from the germline V gene. The CDR3 DNA follows: TGCGCCAGCAGCTGGGACAGGGTACCGTACAATGAGCAGTTCTTC. Amino acid sequence: CASSWDRVPYNEQFF.

For the CDR3, the DNA is TGTGCCAGCAGCCCGCGGGTCACCGGCTATCTGGACAACACCATATATTTT. It encodes CASSPRVTGYLDNTIYF. This rearrangement joins TRBV7-2 to TRBJ1-3; D remains unclear. CDR1 and CDR2 (germline): SGHTA, FQGNSA. This CDR3 is 17 amino acids long. Trimming removed 5 bases from V and 7 bases from J, with 24 bases in between.

This chain links TRBV29-1 with TRBJ1-2, with a tentative D call TRBD1 (5 bases). This CDR3 spans 13 amino acids. V was clipped by 4 bases and J by 5 bases, with 14 bases between them. Per germline, CDR1 SQVTM and CDR2 ANQGSEA. The CDR3 DNA sequence: TGCAGCGTTGCTACCGGGACGGAATATGGCTACACCTTC. Translation: CSVATGTEYGYTF.

The gene calls are TRBV14 and TRBJ2-2, with D hard to call. Germline-derived CDR1 and CDR2 are SGHDN and FVKESK. The CDR3 loop spans 15 amino acids. V lost 0 bases to trimming and J lost 9 bases, with 14 bases between them. CDR3 nucleotide sequence: TGTGCCAGCAGCCAAGAAGGTCCTCGGTTAAGGGAGCTGTTTTTT. Amino acid sequence: CASSQEGPRLRELFF.

The sample holds many counts of this clone. J is TRBJ1-2 and V is TRBV7-2, with D hard to call. V was pared by 5 bases and J by 6 bases, with 19 bases between. Per the germline V gene, CDR1 is SGHTA and CDR2 is FQGNSA. The CDR3 contains 15 residues. CDR3 nucleotide sequence: TGTGCCAGCAGCAAGATTTTAGAGGTTTCCAATGGCTACACCTTC. It translates to CASSKILEVSNGYTF.

This clone is a singleton in its sample. A much larger clone is a single base away; this may be a read error. The chain has TRBV9 and TRBJ2-1, with no clear D. The CDR3 covers 11 residues. The germline V and J ends were trimmed by 1 base and 4 bases, with 0 bases remaining between them. The germline CDR1 and CDR2 sequences are SGDLS and YYNGEE. CDR3 region: CASSVYNEQFF. CDR3 DNA sequence: TGTGCCAGCAGCGTATACAATGAGCAGTTCTTC. The whole variable domain, remainder taken from reference TRBV9 and TRBJ2-1, is DSGVTQTPKHLITATGQRVTLRCSPRSGDLSVYWYQQSLDQGLQFLIQYYNGEERAKGNILERFSAQQFPDLHSELNLSSLELGDSALYFCASSVYNEQFFGPGTRLTVL.